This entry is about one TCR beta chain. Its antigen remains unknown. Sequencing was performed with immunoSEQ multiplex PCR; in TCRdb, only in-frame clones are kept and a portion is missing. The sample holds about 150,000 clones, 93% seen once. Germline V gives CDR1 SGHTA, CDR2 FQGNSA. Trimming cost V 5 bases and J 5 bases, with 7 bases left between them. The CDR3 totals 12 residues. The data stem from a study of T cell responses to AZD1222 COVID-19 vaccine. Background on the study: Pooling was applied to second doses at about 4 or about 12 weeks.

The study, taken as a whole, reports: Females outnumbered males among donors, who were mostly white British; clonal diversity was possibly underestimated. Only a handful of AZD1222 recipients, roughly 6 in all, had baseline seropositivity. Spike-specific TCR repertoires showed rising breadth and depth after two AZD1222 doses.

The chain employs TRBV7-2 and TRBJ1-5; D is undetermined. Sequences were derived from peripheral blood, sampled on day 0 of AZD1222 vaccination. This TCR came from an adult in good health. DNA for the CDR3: TGTGCCAGCAGCGACCGGTATCAGCCCCAGCATTTT. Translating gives CASSDRYQPQHF.